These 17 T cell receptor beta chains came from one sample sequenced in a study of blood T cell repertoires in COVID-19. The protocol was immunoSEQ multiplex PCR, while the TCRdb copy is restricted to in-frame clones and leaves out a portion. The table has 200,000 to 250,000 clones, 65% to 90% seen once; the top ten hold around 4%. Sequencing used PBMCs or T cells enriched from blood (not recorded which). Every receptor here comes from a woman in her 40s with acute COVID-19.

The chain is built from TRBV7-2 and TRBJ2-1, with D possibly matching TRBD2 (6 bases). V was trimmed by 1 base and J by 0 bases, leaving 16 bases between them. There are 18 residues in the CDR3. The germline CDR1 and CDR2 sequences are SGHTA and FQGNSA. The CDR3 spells CASSLEGRGRSSYNEQFF. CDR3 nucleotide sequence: TGTGCCAGCAGCTTAGAAGGGCGTGGGAGGAGCTCCTACAATGAGCAGTTCTTC.

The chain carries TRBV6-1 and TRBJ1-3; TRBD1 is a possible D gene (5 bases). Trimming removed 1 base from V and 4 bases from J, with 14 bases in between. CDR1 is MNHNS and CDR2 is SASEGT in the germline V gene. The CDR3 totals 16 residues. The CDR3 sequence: CASSEVAGWGGNTIYF. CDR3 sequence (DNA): TGTGCCAGCAGTGAAGTGGCAGGGTGGGGAGGAAACACCATATATTTT.

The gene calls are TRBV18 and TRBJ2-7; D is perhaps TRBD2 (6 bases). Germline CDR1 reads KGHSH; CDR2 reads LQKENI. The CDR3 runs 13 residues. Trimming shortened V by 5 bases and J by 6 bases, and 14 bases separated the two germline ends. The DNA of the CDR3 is TGTGCCAGCTCAGAAGCTATCGGGGGCGAGCAGTACTTC. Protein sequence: CASSEAIGGEQYF.

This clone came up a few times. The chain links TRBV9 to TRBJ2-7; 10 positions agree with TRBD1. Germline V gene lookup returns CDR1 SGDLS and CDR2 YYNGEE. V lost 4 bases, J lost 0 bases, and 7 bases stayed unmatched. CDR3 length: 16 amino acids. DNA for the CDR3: TGTGCCAGCAGCCCCACCGGGACAGGGGCCTCCTACGAGCAGTACTTC. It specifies CASSPTGTGASYEQYF.

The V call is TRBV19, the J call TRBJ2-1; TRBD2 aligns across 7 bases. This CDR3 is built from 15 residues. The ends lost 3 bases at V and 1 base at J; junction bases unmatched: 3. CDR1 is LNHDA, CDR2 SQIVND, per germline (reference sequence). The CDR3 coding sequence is TGTGCCAGTAGTATGGTAGCGGGTTCCTACAATGAGCAGTTCTTC. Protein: CASSMVAGSYNEQFF.

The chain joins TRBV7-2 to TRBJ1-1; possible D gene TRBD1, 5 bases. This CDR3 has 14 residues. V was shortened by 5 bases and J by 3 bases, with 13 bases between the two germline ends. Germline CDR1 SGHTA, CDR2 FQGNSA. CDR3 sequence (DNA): TGTGCCAGCAGCCCGACGGGGGGGGACACTGAAGCTTTCTTT. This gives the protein CASSPTGGDTEAFF.

The CDR3, as DNA: TGTGCCAGCAGTTTAACCCGACAGGGCGAAGAGACCCAGTACTTC. This gives the protein CASSLTRQGEETQYF. This chain uses TRBV28 with TRBJ2-5; the match to TRBD1 covers 7 bases. The CDR3 is 15 residues long. With V trimmed by 2 bases and J by 3 bases, 6 bases remained unmatched. Germline V gives CDR1 MDHEN, CDR2 SYDVKM.

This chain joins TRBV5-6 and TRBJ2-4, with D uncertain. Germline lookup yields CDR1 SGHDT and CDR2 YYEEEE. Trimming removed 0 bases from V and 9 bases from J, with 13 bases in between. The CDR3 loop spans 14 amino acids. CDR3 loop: CASSLDSRSGIQYF. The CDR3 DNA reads TGTGCCAGCAGCTTGGACAGTCGATCAGGCATTCAGTACTTC. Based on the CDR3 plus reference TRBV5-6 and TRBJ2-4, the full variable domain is DAGVTQSPTHLIKTRGQQVTLRCSPKSGHDTVSWYQQALGQGPQFIFQYYEEEERQRGNFPDRFSGHQFPNYSSELNVNALLLGDSALYLCASSLDSRSGIQYFGAGTRLSVL.

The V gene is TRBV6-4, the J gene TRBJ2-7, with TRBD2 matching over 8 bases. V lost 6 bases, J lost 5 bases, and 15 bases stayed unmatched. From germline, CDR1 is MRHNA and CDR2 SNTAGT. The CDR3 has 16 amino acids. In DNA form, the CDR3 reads TGTGCCAGCAGCCCTACTAGGGGTAGCGGGGTTCACGAGCAGTACTTC. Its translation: CASSPTRGSGVHEQYF.

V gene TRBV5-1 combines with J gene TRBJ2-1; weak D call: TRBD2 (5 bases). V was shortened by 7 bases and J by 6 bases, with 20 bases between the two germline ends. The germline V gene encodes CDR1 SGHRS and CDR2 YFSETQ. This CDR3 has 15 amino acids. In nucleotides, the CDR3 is TGCGCCAGCGGGCGGGTGAGAGGGTTCGTCAATGAGCAGTTCTTC. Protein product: CASGRVRGFVNEQFF.

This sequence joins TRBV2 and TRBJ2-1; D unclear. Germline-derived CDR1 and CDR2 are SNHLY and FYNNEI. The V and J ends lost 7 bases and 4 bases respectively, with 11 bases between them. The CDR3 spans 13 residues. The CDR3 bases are TGTGCCAGCAATTTTCCACAGTACAATGAGCAGTTCTTC. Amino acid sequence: CASNFPQYNEQFF.

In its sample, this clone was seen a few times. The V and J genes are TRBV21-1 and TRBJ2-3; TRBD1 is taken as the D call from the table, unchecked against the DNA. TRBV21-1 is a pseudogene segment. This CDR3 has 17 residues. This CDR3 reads CASSKGSSGQFTDTQYF. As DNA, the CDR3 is TGTGCCAGCAGCAAAGGGTCGTCTGGCCAATTCACAGATACGCAGTATTTT.

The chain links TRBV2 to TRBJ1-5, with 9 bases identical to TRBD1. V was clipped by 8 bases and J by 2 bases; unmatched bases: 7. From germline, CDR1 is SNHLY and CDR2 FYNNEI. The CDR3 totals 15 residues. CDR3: CASGRTGAGNQPQHF. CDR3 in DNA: TGTGCCAGCGGTAGGACAGGGGCGGGCAATCAGCCCCAGCATTTT.

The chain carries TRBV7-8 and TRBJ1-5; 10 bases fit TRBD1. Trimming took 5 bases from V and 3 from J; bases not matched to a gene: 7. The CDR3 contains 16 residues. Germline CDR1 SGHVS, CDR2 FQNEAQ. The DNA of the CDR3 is TGTGCCAGCAGCCTCCGGGACAGGGGATACAATCAGCCCCAGCATTTT. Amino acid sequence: CASSLRDRGYNQPQHF.

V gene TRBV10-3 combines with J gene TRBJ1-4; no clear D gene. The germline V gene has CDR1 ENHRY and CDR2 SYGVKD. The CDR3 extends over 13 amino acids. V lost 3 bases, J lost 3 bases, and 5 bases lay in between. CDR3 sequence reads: CAISEHANEKLFF. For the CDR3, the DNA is TGTGCCATCAGTGAACACGCTAATGAAAAACTGTTTTTT.

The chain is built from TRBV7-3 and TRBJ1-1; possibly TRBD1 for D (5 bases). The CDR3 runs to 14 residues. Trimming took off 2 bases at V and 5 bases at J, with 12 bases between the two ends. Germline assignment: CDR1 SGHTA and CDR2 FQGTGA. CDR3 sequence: CASSLAIAGTEAFF. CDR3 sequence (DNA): TGTGCCAGCAGCTTAGCAATAGCAGGGACTGAAGCTTTCTTT.

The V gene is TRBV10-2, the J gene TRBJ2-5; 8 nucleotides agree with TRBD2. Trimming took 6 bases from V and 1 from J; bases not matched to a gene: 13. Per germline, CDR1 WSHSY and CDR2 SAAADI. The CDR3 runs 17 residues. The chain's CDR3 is CASSVTQGAGGQETQYF. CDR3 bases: TGCGCCAGCAGCGTTACCCAAGGGGCGGGGGGCCAAGAGACCCAGTACTTC.